The clone carrying this T cell receptor beta chain was seen a handful of times. What it recognizes is unknown. The entry originates in a study of CD8 T cells in ankylosing spondylitis. Germline CDR1 and CDR2: PRHDT and FYEKMQ (reference sequence). The CDR3 totals 17 residues. J lost 3 bases, V lost 0 bases, and 3 bases had no gene match. Findings of the study overall: Within matched ankylosing spondylitis synovial fluid, disease-linked clones were reportedly significantly enriched. The disease-linked clones had a CD8+ phenotype and low blood frequencies.

Molecular-barcoded quantitative 5'-RACE produced these TCR beta libraries. TCRdb independently ran MiXCR on the 5' RACE reads; one entry per CDR3 protein. Of about 350,000 distinct CDR3 sequences in the sample, 20% to 25% were seen once. Sequenced sample: blood, either unsorted or a sorted T cell fraction (not recorded which). The V call is TRBV13, the J call TRBJ2-2; 11 bases are a match to TRBD1. The origin of this receptor is a male donor with ankylosing spondylitis or in good health (not recorded which). The CDR3 coding sequence is TGTGCCAGCAGCTTAGGGGACAGGGGGCGCGACACCGGGGAGCTGTTTTTT. Its protein is CASSLGDRGRDTGELFF.